This TCR beta chain stems from a study of control samples from healthy donors and cancer patients. Germline-derived CDR1 and CDR2 are SGHTA and FQGNSA. Germline trimming cut 1 base from V and 6 bases from J; bases unmatched to any gene: 4. The CDR3 length is 15 residues. Clones were read by immunoSEQ multiplex PCR, and TCRdb kept only the in-frame ones, dropping some. The sample holds under 85,000 clones, around four fifths seen once. The clonotype comes from a woman between 45 and 60 years old with lung cancer. Sequencing used PBMCs. This rearrangement joins TRBV7-2 to TRBJ1-2; 11 bases are a match to TRBD1. The CDR3 nucleotides are TGTGCCAGCAGCTTAGGGGGGACAGGGGGTGATGGCTACACCTTC. It is translated as CASSLGGTGGDGYTF.